This T cell receptor (beta chain) was sequenced for a study of blood T cell repertoires in COVID-19. Study details: Spain, Italy and the United States supplied samples that represented acute and convalescent COVID-19. PBMCs, B-cell-depleted T cells, or T cells were the source of the cDNA or gDNA that made up the material.

Germline CDR1 MDHEN, CDR2 SYDVKM. The CDR3 covers 13 residues. Trimming cost V 11 bases and J 8 bases, with 16 bases left between them. As processed by the authors: Amplification of reference gene primers was used by the study to estimate nucleated cell counts. Generated by immunoSEQ multiplex PCR, the TCRdb table keeps only in-frame clones and is missing some. V and J calls and clone size are those listed in that table; D and trimming were worked out from the DNA. The sample carries over 85,000 clones, under 75% recorded once. The source of this sequence is an older woman with acute or convalescent COVID-19. What was sequenced was peripheral blood. J is TRBJ1-6 and V is TRBV28; D gene ambiguous. The CDR3, as DNA: TGTGCCGTACTAGGAGAGGCATATTCACCCCTCCACTTT. As protein: CAVLGEAYSPLHF.